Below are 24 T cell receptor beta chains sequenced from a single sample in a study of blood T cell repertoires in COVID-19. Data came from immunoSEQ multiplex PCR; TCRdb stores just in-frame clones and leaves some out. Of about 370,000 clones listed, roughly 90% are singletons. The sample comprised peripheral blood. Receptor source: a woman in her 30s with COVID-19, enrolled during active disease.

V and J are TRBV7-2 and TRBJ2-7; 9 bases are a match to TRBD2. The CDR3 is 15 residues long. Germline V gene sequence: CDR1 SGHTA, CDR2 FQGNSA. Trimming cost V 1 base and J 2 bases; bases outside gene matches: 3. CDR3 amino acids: CASSLVRGRAYEQYV. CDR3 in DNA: TGTGCCAGCAGCTTAGTACGCGGGAGGGCCTACGAGCAGTACGTC.

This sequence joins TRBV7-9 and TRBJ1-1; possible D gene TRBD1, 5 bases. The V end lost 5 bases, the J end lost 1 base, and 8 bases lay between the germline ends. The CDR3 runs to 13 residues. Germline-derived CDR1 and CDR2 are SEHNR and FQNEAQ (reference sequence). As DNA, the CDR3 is TGTGCCAGCAGCCTCGACAGGAACACTGAAGCTTTCTTT. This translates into CASSLDRNTEAFF.

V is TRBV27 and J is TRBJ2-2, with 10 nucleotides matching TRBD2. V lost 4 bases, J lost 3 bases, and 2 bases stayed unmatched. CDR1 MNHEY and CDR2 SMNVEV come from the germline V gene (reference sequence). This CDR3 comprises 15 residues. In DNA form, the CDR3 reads TGTGCCAGCAGTTCTAGCGGGAGCCACACCGGGGAGCTGTTTTTT. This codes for CASSSSGSHTGELFF.

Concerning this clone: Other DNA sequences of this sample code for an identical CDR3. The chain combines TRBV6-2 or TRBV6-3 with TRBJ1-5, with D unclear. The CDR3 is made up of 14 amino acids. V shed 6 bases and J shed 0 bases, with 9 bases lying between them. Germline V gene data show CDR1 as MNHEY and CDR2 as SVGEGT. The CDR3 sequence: CASSPHYSNQPQHF. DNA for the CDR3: TGTGCCAGCAGCCCCCACTATAGCAATCAGCCCCAGCATTTT.

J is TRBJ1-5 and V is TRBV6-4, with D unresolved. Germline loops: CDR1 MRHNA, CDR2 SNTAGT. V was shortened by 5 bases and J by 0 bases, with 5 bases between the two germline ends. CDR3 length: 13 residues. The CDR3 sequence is CASSTYSNQPQHF. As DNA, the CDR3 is TGTGCCAGCAGTACCTATAGCAATCAGCCCCAGCATTTT.

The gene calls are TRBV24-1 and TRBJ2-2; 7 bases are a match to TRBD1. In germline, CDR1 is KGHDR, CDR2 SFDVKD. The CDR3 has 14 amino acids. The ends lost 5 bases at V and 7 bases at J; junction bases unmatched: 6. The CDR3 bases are TGTGCCACCAGTGCGACAGGGTTGATCGGGGAGCTGTTTTTT. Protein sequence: CATSATGLIGELFF.

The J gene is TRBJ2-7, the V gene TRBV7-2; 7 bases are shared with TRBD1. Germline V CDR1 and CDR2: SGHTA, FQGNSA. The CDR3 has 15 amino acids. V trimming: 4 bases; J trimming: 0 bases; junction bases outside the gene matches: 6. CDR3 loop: CASSYDRASSYEQYV. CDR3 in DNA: TGTGCCAGCAGCTACGACAGGGCAAGCTCCTACGAGCAGTACGTC.

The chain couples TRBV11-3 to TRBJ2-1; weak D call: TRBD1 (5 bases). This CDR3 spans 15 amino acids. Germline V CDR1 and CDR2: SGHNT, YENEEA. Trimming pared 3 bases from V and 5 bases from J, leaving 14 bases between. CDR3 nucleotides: TGTGCCAGCAGCTTCAGGGCAGTATCAGACAATGAGCAGTTCTTC. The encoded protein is CASSFRAVSDNEQFF. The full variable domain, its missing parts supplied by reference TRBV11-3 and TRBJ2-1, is EAGVVQSPRYKIIEKKQPVAFWCNPISGHNTLYWYLQNLGQGPELLIRYENEEAVDDSQLPKDRFSAERLKGVDSTLKIQPAELGDSAVYLCASSFRAVSDNEQFFGPGTRLTVL.

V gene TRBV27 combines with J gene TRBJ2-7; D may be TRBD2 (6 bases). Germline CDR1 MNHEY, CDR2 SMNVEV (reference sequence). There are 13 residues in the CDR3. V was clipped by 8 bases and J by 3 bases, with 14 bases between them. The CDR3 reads CASGKRRVYEQYF. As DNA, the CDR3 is TGTGCCAGCGGCAAACGGAGGGTCTACGAGCAGTACTTC.

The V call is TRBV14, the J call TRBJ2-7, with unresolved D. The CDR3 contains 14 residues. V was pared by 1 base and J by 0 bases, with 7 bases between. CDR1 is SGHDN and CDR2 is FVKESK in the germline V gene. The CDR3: CASSQGRHSYEQYF. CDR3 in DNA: TGTGCCAGCAGCCAAGGGCGGCACTCCTACGAGCAGTACTTC. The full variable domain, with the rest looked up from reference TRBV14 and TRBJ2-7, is EAGVTQFPSHSVIEKGQTVTLRCDPISGHDNLYWYRRVMGKEIKFLLHFVKESKQDESGMPNNRFLAERTGGTYSTLKVQPAELEDSGVYFCASSQGRHSYEQYFGPGTRLTVT.

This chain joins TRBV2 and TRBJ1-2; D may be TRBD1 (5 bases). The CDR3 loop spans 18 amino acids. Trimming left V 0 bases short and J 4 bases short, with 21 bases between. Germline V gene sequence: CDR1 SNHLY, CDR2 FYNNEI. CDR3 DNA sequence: TGTGCCAGCAGTGAAGCGCTTTTGGGAGGGACCTATGGCTATGGCTACACCTTC. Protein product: CASSEALLGGTYGYGYTF.

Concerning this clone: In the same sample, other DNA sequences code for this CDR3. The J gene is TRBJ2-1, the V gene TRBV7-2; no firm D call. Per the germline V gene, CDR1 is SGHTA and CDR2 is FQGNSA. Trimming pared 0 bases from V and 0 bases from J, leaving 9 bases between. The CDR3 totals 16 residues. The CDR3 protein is CASSLAAGSSYNEQFF. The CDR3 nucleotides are TGTGCCAGCAGCTTAGCCGCAGGAAGCTCCTACAATGAGCAGTTCTTC.

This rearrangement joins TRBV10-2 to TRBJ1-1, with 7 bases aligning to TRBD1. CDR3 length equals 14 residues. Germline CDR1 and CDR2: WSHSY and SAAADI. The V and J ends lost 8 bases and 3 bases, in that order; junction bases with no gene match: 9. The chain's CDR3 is CASRVTGEYTEAFF. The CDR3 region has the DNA TGCGCCAGCCGAGTCACAGGGGAGTACACTGAAGCTTTCTTT.

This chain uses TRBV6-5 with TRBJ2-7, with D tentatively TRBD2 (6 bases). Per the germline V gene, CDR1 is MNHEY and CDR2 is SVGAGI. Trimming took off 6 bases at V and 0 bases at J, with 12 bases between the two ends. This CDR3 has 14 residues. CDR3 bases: TGTGCCAGCAGGCGGGGCGTCAGCTCCTACGAGCAGTACTTC. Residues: CASRRGVSSYEQYF.

The CDR3 region has the DNA TGTGCCAGCAGTTTTAGGGCGACTAGCCCAACCGGGGAGCTGTTTTTT. It yields the protein CASSFRATSPTGELFF. The chain recombines TRBV28 with TRBJ2-2, with 7 bases fitting TRBD2. CDR1 and CDR2 (germline): MDHEN, SYDVKM. J gave up 5 bases and V 3 bases, and 9 bases lay outside the gene matches. CDR3 length: 16 amino acids.

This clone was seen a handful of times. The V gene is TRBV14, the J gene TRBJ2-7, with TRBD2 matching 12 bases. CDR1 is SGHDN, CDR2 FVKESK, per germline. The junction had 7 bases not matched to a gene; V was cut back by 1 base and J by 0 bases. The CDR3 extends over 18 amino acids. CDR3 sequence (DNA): TGTGCCAGCAGCCAAGGAAGGTTGACTAGCGGGAGCTCCTACGAGCAGTACGTC. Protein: CASSQGRLTSGSSYEQYV.

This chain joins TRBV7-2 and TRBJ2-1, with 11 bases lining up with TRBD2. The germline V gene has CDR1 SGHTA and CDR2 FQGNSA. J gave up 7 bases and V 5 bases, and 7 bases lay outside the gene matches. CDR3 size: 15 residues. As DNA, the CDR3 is TGTGCCAGCAGCCCCCTACTAGCGGGGGCGAATGAGCAGTTCTTC. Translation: CASSPLLAGANEQFF.

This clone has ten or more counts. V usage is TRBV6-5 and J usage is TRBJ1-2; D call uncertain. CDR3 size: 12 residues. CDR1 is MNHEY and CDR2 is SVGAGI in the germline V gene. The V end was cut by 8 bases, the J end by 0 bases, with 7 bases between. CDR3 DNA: TGTGCCAGCTCGACTTCTAACTATGGCTACACCTTC. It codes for CASSTSNYGYTF.

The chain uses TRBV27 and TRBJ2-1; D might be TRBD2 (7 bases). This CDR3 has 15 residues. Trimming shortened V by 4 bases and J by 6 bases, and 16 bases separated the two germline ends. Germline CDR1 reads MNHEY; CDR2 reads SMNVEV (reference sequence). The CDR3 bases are TGTGCCAGCAGTTCCCCCCCAAGGGGGGGCAATGAGCAGTTCTTC. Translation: CASSSPPRGGNEQFF.

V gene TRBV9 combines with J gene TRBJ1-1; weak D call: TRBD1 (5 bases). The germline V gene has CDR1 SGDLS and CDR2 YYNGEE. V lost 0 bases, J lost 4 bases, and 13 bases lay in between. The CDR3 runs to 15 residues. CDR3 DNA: TGTGCCAGCAGCGTAGGCAGGGTGCGGGGCACTGAAGCTTTCTTT. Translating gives CASSVGRVRGTEAFF.

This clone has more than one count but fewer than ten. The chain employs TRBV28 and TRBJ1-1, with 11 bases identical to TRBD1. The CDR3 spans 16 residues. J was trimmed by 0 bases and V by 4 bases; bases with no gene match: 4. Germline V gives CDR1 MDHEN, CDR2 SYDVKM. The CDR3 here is CASSYGQGAMNTEAFF. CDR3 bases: TGTGCCAGCAGTTACGGACAGGGGGCGATGAACACTGAAGCTTTCTTT.

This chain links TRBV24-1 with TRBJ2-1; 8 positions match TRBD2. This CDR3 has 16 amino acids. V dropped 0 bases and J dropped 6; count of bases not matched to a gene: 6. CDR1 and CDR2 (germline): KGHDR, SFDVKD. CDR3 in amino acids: CATSDLNGRAVNEQFF. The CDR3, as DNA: TGTGCCACCAGTGATTTGAACGGGAGGGCCGTCAATGAGCAGTTCTTC.

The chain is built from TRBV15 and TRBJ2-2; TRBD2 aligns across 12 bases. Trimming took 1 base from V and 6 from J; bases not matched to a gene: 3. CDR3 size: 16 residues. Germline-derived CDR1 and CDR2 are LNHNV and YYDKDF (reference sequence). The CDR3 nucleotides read TGTGCCACCAGCAGAGGGCTAGCGGGAGGGCCCGGGGAGCTGTTTTTT. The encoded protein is CATSRGLAGGPGELFF.

CDR3 nucleotides: TGTGCCAGCTCACCAGCGGCAGGGGGAACCGGGGAGCTGTTTTTT. As protein: CASSPAAGGTGELFF. The gene calls are TRBV18 and TRBJ2-2, with 7 bases aligning to TRBD1. Germline loops: CDR1 KGHSH, CDR2 LQKENI. Trimming took 2 bases from V and 5 from J; bases not matched to a gene: 5. The CDR3 sequence is 15 residues long. Filled out from reference TRBV18 and TRBJ2-2, the complete variable domain reads NAGVMQNPRHLVRRRGQEARLRCSPMKGHSHVYWYRQLPEEGLKFMVYLQKENIIDESGMPKERFSAEFPKEGPSILRIQQVVRGDSAAYFCASSPAAGGTGELFFGEGSRLTVL.